This entry describes one T cell receptor beta chain. The source of the sample is a study of brain T cells in children with intractable seizures. The time point was: blood from clinic visit 5 months post-surgery; TSC patient then seizure free. Some clones are missing from TCRdb's copy, which holds only in-frame ones; the method was immunoSEQ multiplex PCR. The profile shows around 340,000 clones, more than 85% of them singletons. From germline, CDR1 is MNHEY and CDR2 SMNVEV (reference sequence). Deletions cut 8 bases from V and 4 bases from J, with 20 bases between. CDR3 length equals 16 residues. This chain links TRBV27 with TRBJ1-4; weak D call: TRBD1 (5 bases). This sample comprised peripheral blood, obtained less than 6 months after surgery. This receptor was taken from a boy less than two years old with tuberous sclerosis and intractable seizures. This CDR3 reads CASGGLLGFRNEKLFF. In DNA form, the CDR3 reads TGTGCCAGCGGGGGTCTCCTCGGGTTTCGTAATGAAAAACTGTTTTTT.